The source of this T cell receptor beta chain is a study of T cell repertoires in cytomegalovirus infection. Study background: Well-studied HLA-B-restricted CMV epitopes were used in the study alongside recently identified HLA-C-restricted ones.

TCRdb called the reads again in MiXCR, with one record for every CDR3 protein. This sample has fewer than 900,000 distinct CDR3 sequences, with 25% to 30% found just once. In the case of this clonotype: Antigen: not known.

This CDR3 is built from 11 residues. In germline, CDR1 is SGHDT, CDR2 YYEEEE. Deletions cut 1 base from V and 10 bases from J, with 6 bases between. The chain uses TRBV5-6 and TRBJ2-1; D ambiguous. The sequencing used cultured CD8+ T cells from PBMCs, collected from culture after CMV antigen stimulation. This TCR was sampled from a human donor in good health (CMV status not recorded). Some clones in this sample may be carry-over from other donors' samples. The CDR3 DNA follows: TGTGCCAGCAGCTTGAAACAGGAGCAGTTCTTC. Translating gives CASSLKQEQFF.